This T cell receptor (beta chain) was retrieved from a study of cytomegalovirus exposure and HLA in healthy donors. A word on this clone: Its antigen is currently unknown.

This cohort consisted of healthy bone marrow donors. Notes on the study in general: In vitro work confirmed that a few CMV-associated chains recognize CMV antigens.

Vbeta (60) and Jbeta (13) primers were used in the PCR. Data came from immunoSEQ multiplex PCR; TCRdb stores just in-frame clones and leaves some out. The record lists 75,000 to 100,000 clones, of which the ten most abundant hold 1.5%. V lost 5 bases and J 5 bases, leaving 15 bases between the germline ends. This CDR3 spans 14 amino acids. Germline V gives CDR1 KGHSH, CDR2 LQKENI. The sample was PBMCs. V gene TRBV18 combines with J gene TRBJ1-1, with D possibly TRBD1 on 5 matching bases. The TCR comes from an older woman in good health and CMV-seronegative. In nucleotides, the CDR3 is TGTGCCAGCTCATGGGATCGAGACAGAACTGAAGCTTTCTTT. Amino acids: CASSWDRDRTEAFF.